This T cell receptor (beta chain) was captured in a study of cytomegalovirus exposure and HLA in healthy donors. Study at large: The roughly 130 validation repertoires used the same platform as the roughly 720 first-cohort repertoires (as reported by a later analysis). Study-level points and caveats: In vitro testing confirmed a few CMV-associated chains as specific for CMV antigens. Within the approximately 130 validation repertoires, first-cohort TCR clusters tended to co-occur, according to a later analysis.

Regarding this clone: Its antigen is unidentified.

Clones were sequenced by immunoSEQ multiplex PCR, and TCRdb holds only the in-frame ones, with some missing. The sample yields about 130,000 clones, nearly 90% seen once. This CDR3 contains 14 residues. Trimming left V 3 bases short and J 1 base short, with 9 bases between. The germline V gene has CDR1 LNHDA and CDR2 SQIVND (reference sequence). The approximately 130-subject validation cohort, separate from the 666-subject first cohort, included the donors. The chain couples TRBV19 to TRBJ1-1; D not resolved. The TCR originated in a man under 40 in good health and CMV-seronegative. Sequences were obtained from PBMCs. The CDR3 region has the DNA TGTGCCAGTAGTATGTGGAGTCAGAACACTGAAGCTTTCTTT. It is translated as CASSMWSQNTEAFF.